This T cell receptor beta chain was sequenced during a study of radiotherapy plus CTLA-4 blockade in lung cancer. Findings and limits, study-wide: In blood, tumor-derived TCR clones expanded after radiotherapy plus ipilimumab.

TCRdb's table, derived via immunoSEQ multiplex PCR, lists solely in-frame clones and lacks some. The sample yields about 72,000 clones, around 80% seen once. Ipilimumab CTLA-4 blockade and focal radiation were given to patients with chemo-refractory metastatic non-small-cell lung cancer. Germline V gene lookup returns CDR1 SEHNR and CDR2 FQNEAQ (reference sequence). Trimming pared 5 bases from V and 8 bases from J, leaving 13 bases between. The CDR3 consists of 14 residues. For this clone: Its antigen remains unknown.

This TCR was recovered from a human donor with non-small cell lung cancer who had a complete response to radiotherapy plus ipilimumab. The chain combines TRBV7-9 with TRBJ1-6, with D unclear. The specimen was peripheral blood, collected from a patient treated with radiotherapy plus ipilimumab. The CDR3 loop reads CASSVQKDHSPLHF. The CDR3 DNA reads as TGTGCCAGCAGCGTACAGAAAGACCATTCACCCCTCCACTTT.